These 5 T cell receptor beta chains came from one sample sequenced in a study of OX40 agonist ivuxolimab in advanced cancers. The assay was immunoSEQ multiplex PCR, and TCRdb's table has in-frame clones only and misses some. The top ten hold less than 2.5% of the sample, which has tens of thousands of clones, roughly 80% seen once. The sample was CD4+ or CD8+ T cells sorted from blood, taken in a trial of the OX40 agonist ivuxolimab. The source of these receptors is an adult with an advanced solid tumor such as melanoma, head and neck, liver or kidney cancer.

The genes are TRBV5-8 and TRBJ2-3; 9 positions match TRBD2. With 4 bases clipped from V and 4 bases from J, the junction kept 7 bases outside the gene matches. Per germline, CDR1 SGHTS and CDR2 YDEGEE. The CDR3 contains 15 residues. The CDR3 spells CASSRWLAGSDTQYF. CDR3 DNA sequence: TGTGCCAGCAGCCGGTGGCTAGCGGGGTCAGATACGCAGTATTTT.

This CDR3 is CAISTGTGNTGELFF. CDR3 nucleotide sequence: TGTGCCATCAGTACCGGGACAGGGAACACCGGGGAGCTGTTTTTT. V is TRBV10-3 and J is TRBJ2-2; 8 nucleotides match TRBD1. Germline V lookup: CDR1 ENHRY, CDR2 SYGVKD. The CDR3 covers 15 residues. Trimming took 5 bases from V and 1 from J; bases not matched to a gene: 3.

The count of this clone is one. This rearrangement joins TRBV14 to TRBJ2-7, with D tentatively TRBD1 or TRBD2 (6 bases each). Trimming took off 5 bases at V and 1 base at J, with 12 bases between the two ends. CDR1 is SGHDN, CDR2 FVKESK, per germline. CDR3 length: 14 residues. CDR3: CASSLRGTSYEQYF. Here the CDR3 DNA reads TGTGCCAGCAGCTTAAGGGGGACTTCCTACGAGCAGTACTTC.

This chain joins TRBV6-1 and TRBJ2-7; a weak D match, TRBD1 (6 bases). The CDR3 runs 14 residues. Germline V gives CDR1 MNHNS, CDR2 SASEGT. Trimming pared 8 bases from V and 1 base from J, leaving 15 bases between. DNA of the CDR3: TGTGCCAGCGGACGGACAGAAACTTCCTACGAGCAGTACTTC. This encodes CASGRTETSYEQYF.

This clone appeared a few times. The gene calls are TRBV5-1 and TRBJ2-5, with D perhaps TRBD2 (6 bases). V dropped 0 bases and J dropped 5 bases, with 11 bases sitting between them. There are 14 residues in the CDR3. Looked up from germline, CDR1 is SGHRS and CDR2 is YFSETQ. The CDR3 spells CASSLEEGLETQYF. The CDR3 DNA reads TGCGCCAGCAGCTTGGAGGAGGGTCTCGAGACCCAGTACTTC.